What follows describes a single T cell receptor (beta chain). The antigen is undetermined. The protocol was immunoSEQ multiplex PCR, while the TCRdb copy is restricted to in-frame clones and leaves out a portion. Of 2 million to 2.5 million clones listed, approximately 95% were seen once; the top ten hold 0.1% to 0.15%. The CDR3 extends over 16 amino acids. The V and J ends lost 0 bases and 2 bases respectively, with 9 bases between them. Germline lookup yields CDR1 SGHNT and CDR2 YYREEE (reference sequence). This record belongs to a study of shared clonotypes between healthy human individuals. Study outcomes and limitations: Sorted-subset sequencing was shown by rarefaction to be incomplete despite large depth. Memory subsets generally showed lower estimated richness than naive subsets.

This TCR was recovered from a young man in good health. The specimen sequenced was naive CD4+ T cells sorted from blood. The sample's subset: CD45RA+ positively selected. The J gene is TRBJ2-6, the V gene TRBV5-4; possibly TRBD1 for D (5 bases). CDR3: CASSLGQPPGANVLTF. CDR3 DNA sequence: TGTGCCAGCAGCTTGGGACAGCCCCCTGGGGCCAACGTCCTGACTTTC.